A selection of T cell receptor beta chains follows, all from one sample in a study of blood T cells in healthy people across ages. MiXCR was run by TCRdb on the 5' RACE reads, yielding one entry per CDR3 protein. The sample has around 1,000,000 distinct CDR3 sequences, around 27% seen once. This sample was shared with a second study, whose subject was T cells of mothers and their children.

The source material was blood. These TCRs come from a girl aged 2-15 years in good health. The CDR3 runs from the conserved cysteine through the conserved F or W. A D gene is named only where the DNA matches it firmly. Expanded clones get a size class; other rows say once, few or many, or leave the size out.

j_call v_call d_call clone_size cdr3_nt cdr3_aa
TRBJ2-7 TRBV6-5 - - TGTGCCAGCAGCCGGGACTCAAAGACTGGCGAGCAGTACTTC CASSRDSKTGEQYF
TRBJ2-7 TRBV7-9 TRBD1 few TGTGCCAGCAGCTCGGGGACAGGGGTATCCGAGCAGTACTTC CASSSGTGVSEQYF
TRBJ2-1 TRBV10-3 - - TGTGCCATCAGGCGCCTGGAGGAGCAGTTCTTC CAIRRLEEQFF
TRBJ2-1 TRBV20-1 - - TGCAGTGCTAGAGTGGTTGGTGAGCAGTTCTTC CSARVVGEQFF
TRBJ2-7 TRBV20-1 - few TGCAGTGCTGTGAGCCTCCTCCCGGGCAAGGAGCAGTACTTC CSAVSLLPGKEQYF
TRBJ2-5 TRBV7-9 - - TGTGCCAGCAGCACGATTAGTTCCGGGGCCAGCCCTAACTTC CASSTISSGASPNF
TRBJ2-5 TRBV29-1 - few TGCAGCGTAATCTACCAAGAGACCCAGTACTTC CSVIYQETQYF
TRBJ1-1 TRBV28 - few TGTGCCTCCCCGCCCCCAGGGTTAAGTTGGGAGGACACTGAAGCTTTCTTT CASPPPGLSWEDTEAFF
TRBJ1-6 TRBV29-1 - few TGCAGCGTCGCCACCACGGATGGTTCACCCCTCCACTTT CSVATTDGSPLHF
TRBJ2-7 TRBV7-9 TRBD2 few TGTGCCAGCAGCAGTACTAGCGGGGTTGGCTACGAGCAGTACTTC CASSSTSGVGYEQYF
TRBJ2-1 TRBV11-2 - - TGTGCCAGCAGCTTAGGATCGACAGGACTCAAGGACAATGAGCAGTTCTTC CASSLGSTGLKDNEQFF
TRBJ2-4 TRBV27 - few TGTGCCAGCAGTTTATTAGGGATTCATGGCATTCAGTACTTC CASSLLGIHGIQYF
TRBJ2-2 TRBV25-1 TRBD2 - TGTGCCAGCAGTGGGGGGACTAGCGGATACACCGGGGAGCTGTTTTTT CASSGGTSGYTGELFF
TRBJ1-1 TRBV29-1 - - TGCAGCGGGGACTGGAGCACTGAAGCTTTCTTT CSGDWSTEAFF
TRBJ1-4 TRBV25-1 - - TGTGCCAGCAGTGGCGGGGGGAGTCCGAAAAATGAAAAACTGTTTTTT CASSGGGSPKNEKLFF
TRBJ1-1 TRBV29-1 TRBD1 - TGCAGCGTGGCCGGGACAGCCGAAGCTTTCTTT CSVAGTAEAFF
TRBJ1-1 TRBV29-1 - - TGCAGCGTTGACTCCGCTTTCTTT CSVDSAFF
TRBJ1-4 TRBV20-1 - few TGCAGTGCTAGTAGCCCGACTTTGATGAGGGAAAAACTGTTTTTT CSASSPTLMREKLFF
TRBJ2-5 TRBV4-2 - few TGTGCCAGCAGCCAAGAAGGCGGTCACCAAGAGACCCAGTACTTC CASSQEGGHQETQYF
TRBJ2-7 TRBV7-8 - few TGTGCCAGCAGCTTTCACCTAGGGGCCTCCTACGAGCAGTACTTC CASSFHLGASYEQYF
TRBJ2-5 TRBV28 - - TGTGCCAGCAGTTTAACGGCCGCGAAGTTCCTCCAGACCCAGTACTTC CASSLTAAKFLQTQYF
TRBJ2-1 TRBV12-3/TRBV12-4 TRBD2 few TGTGCCAGCAGCCGACTAGCTTGGGGCAATGAGCAGTTCTTC CASSRLAWGNEQFF
TRBJ2-7 TRBV6-6 - - TGTGCCAGCAGTTACGTTAGGCCTACCTACGAGCAGTACTTC CASSYVRPTYEQYF
TRBJ2-5 TRBV9 - - TGTGCCAGCAGCCTCGGGACAACCAAACAAGAGACCCAGTACTTC CASSLGTTKQETQYF
TRBJ2-3 TRBV2 TRBD2 few TGTGCCAGCAAGCTCTCTCAATTAGCGGGAGCCACAGATACGCAGTATTTT CASKLSQLAGATDTQYF
TRBJ2-5 TRBV7-7 - - TGTGCTAGCAGCTTAGCCACAGGGACTCCGGAGACTCAGTACTTC CASSLATGTPETQYF
TRBJ1-5 TRBV7-8 - few TGTGCCAGCAGCTTAAATTTTCAGCCCCAGCATTTT CASSLNFQPQHF
TRBJ2-7 TRBV28 TRBD1 few TGTGCCAGCAGTTCCCTGACGACAGGGGCAGTGTACGAGCAGTACTTC CASSSLTTGAVYEQYF
TRBJ1-5 TRBV5-1 - - TGCGCCAGCAGCTTGGCCCCATCAGGAATAGGTCAGCCCCAGCATTTT CASSLAPSGIGQPQHF
TRBJ2-3 TRBV9 - few TGTGCCAGCAGCGCCTCGCAGCGAGGGTCTACAGATACGCAGTATTTT CASSASQRGSTDTQYF
TRBJ1-5 TRBV20-1 TRBD1 - TGCAGTGCTAGAAGCGCCCGGACAGGTGGGAATCAGCCCCAGCATTTT CSARSARTGGNQPQHF
TRBJ2-7 TRBV7-2 - - TGTGCCAGCAGCTCTAACGACTACGAGCAGTACTTC CASSSNDYEQYF
TRBJ2-7 TRBV4-1 - - TGCGCCAGCAGACAAACCGACGGATTCTACGAGCAGTACTTC CASRQTDGFYEQYF
TRBJ1-5 TRBV29-1 TRBD1 few TGCAGCGCGACTACCACAGGGGACGGGCAGCCCCAGCATTTT CSATTTGDGQPQHF
TRBJ2-3 TRBV29-1 TRBD1 few TGCAGCGTTGAAATAGGTCAGGGGGCCTTCGCTCTAACGCAGTATTTT CSVEIGQGAFALTQYF
TRBJ2-5 TRBV12-3/TRBV12-4 TRBD1 few TGTGCCAGCAGTCCGATGGACAGGGGGACGGAGACCCAGTACTTC CASSPMDRGTETQYF
TRBJ2-1 TRBV4-2 - few TGTGCCAGCAGCCAAGAGTCGGGATTGGATCAGTTCTTC CASSQESGLDQFF
TRBJ2-3 TRBV6-6 TRBD1 once TGTGCCAGCAGTTACTCGTGGCAGGGGGCTAGCACAGATACGCAGTATTTT CASSYSWQGASTDTQYF
TRBJ1-4 TRBV6-1 TRBD1 few TGTGCCAACAGGGGTAATAATGAAAAACTGTTTTTT CANRGNNEKLFF